This TCR beta chain was sequenced during a study of lymphopenia after photon versus proton radiotherapy. Study results and caveats: After the lymphocyte nadir, photon-treated repertoires showed oligoclonal expansion, especially of CD8+ Temra cells. Relative stability marked proton patients; photon patients lost diversity and naive cells.

Trimming removed 4 bases from V and 2 bases from J; junction bases left unmatched: 5. This CDR3 has 14 residues. In germline, CDR1 is SGHDT, CDR2 YYEEEE. A remark on this clone: Its antigen is not identified.

Repertoires were generated with immunoSEQ multiplex PCR, while TCRdb's copy carries only in-frame clones and drops some. The table lists some 21,000 clones, around 85% of them singletons. This receptor was identified in a man in his sixties with pancreatic cancer. The chain joins TRBV5-6 to TRBJ2-7, with 8 bases fitting TRBD1. The sample in question was peripheral blood, obtained from a patient treated with photon-based radiotherapy. CDR3 DNA sequence: TGTGCCAGCAGCCTGGGACAGGCCCCCTACGAGCAGTACTTC. This encodes CASSLGQAPYEQYF.